These T cell receptor beta chains were read from a single sample in a study of neurological immune-mediated disorders. TCRdb analysed the 5' RACE reads with MiXCR anew, one entry per CDR3 protein. This table has approximately 38,000 distinct CDR3 sequences, 2.5% appearing once. Sequenced sample: PBMCs. The origin of the receptors is a man aged 50 or older with multiple sclerosis. The CDR3 runs from the conserved cysteine through the conserved F or W. The D gene is left open where the match is weak. Some rows have no size entry. The others give once, few or many, or a class for an expanded clone.

many,TRBV10-2,TRBJ1-5,TRBD1,CASSGQGIWNQPQNF,TGCGCCAGCAGCGGACAGGGGATTTGGAATCAGCCCCAGAATTTT
many,TRBV21-1,TRBJ1-5,.,CASTDGTADQPQNF,TGTGCCAGCACCGATGGGACAGCCGATCAGCCCCAGAATTTT
.,TRBV5-5,TRBJ1-6,.,CASSLASGVGSPLNF,TGTGCCAGCAGCTTGGCGTCCGGGGTGGGTTCACCCCTCAACTTT
medium-sized,TRBV12-3/TRBV12-4,TRBJ2-3,.,CASSLTRPPTDTQYF,TGTGCCAGCAGTTTAACTAGACCCCCCACAGATACGCAGTATTTT
.,TRBV14,TRBJ1-4,.,CASSRTYEKLFF,TGTGCCAGCAGCCGAACGTATGAAAAACTGTTTTTT
many,TRBV20-1,TRBJ2-3,TRBD1,CSARDPYRGTGGIDTQYF,TGCAGTGCTAGAGATCCATACCGGGGGACAGGGGGCATTGATACGCAGTATTTT
.,TRBV5-6,TRBJ1-1,TRBD1,CASSLGQGRTEAFF,TGTGCCAGCAGCCTGGGACAGGGTAGGACTGAAGCTTTCTTT
many,TRBV7-2,TRBJ2-5,TRBD2,CASSLGTTKETQYF,TGTGCCAGCAGCTTGGGGACTACCAAAGAGACCCAGTACTTC
many,TRBV6-5,TRBJ2-3,.,CASSSPSGPSTDTQYF,TGTGCCAGCAGTTCCCCCTCGGGACCTAGCACAGATACGCAGTATTTT
many,TRBV20-1,TRBJ2-3,TRBD1,CSATTLDRSTDTQYF,TGCAGTGCTACAACACTGGACAGGAGCACAGATACGCAGTATTTT
many,TRBV2,TRBJ2-1,.,CATPGPRGNEQFF,TGTGCCACCCCGGGTCCTAGGGGGAATGAGCAGTTCTTC
many,TRBV20-1,TRBJ2-5,.,CSARDLRQAQETQYF,TGCAGTGCTAGAGATTTGAGACAGGCGCAAGAGACCCAGTACTTC
many,TRBV29-1,TRBJ1-1,.,CSARKDLNTEAFF,TGCAGCGCCAGGAAAGATCTGAACACTGAAGCTTTCTTT
many,TRBV3-1,TRBJ2-5,.,CASSPIQETQYF,TGTGCCAGCAGCCCGATCCAAGAGACCCAGTACTTC
many,TRBV12-3/TRBV12-4,TRBJ1-5,.,CASSRTGTGENQPQHF,TGTGCCAGCAGCCGCACCGGCACAGGAGAAAATCAGCCCCAGCATTTT
many,TRBV12-3/TRBV12-4,TRBJ1-5,.,CASSKKGQPQHF,TGTGCCAGCTCAAAAAAGGGGCAGCCCCAGCATTTT
many,TRBV29-1,TRBJ2-5,TRBD1,CSVEVGTDAEKTQYF,TGCAGCGTTGAAGTTGGGACAGACGCCGAAAAGACCCAGTACTTC
many,TRBV5-1,TRBJ2-2,.,CASSLAGPNTGELFF,TGCGCCAGCAGCTTGGCCGGGCCCAACACCGGGGAGCTGTTTTTT
many,TRBV7-9,TRBJ2-1,TRBD1,CASSLGRNYRGYGPAYNEQFF,TGTGCCAGCAGCTTGGGCCGAAATTACAGGGGTTATGGTCCGGCGTACAATGAGCAGTTCTTC
many,TRBV5-5,TRBJ1-4,TRBD1,CASSRTGVNEKLFF,TGTGCCAGCAGCCGAACAGGGGTGAATGAAAAACTGTTTTTT
.,TRBV18,TRBJ1-5,.,CASSGQNDQPQHF,TGTGCCAGCTCCGGACAGAATGATCAGCCCCAGCATTTT
many,TRBV5-6,TRBJ2-1,.,CASSLARRNNEQFF,TGTGCCAGCAGCTTGGCTAGACGGAACAATGAGCAGTTCTTC
many,TRBV7-2,TRBJ2-7,.,CASSLLGGEAYEQYF,TGTGCCAGCAGCTTACTTGGCGGGGAGGCCTACGAGCAGTACTTC
medium-sized,TRBV6-2/TRBV6-3,TRBJ2-1,.,CASGLTRGNEQFF,TGTGCCAGCGGACTGACTAGGGGGAATGAGCAGTTCTTC
many,TRBV6-5,TRBJ1-1,TRBD1,CASSYYRGNTEAFF,TGTGCCAGCAGTTACTACAGGGGGAACACTGAAGCTTTCTTT